This T cell receptor (beta chain) was recorded in a study of blood T cell repertoires in COVID-19 (dated by TCRdb to about 2020). Concerning the study at large: Samples covering the acute and convalescent phases of COVID-19 were provided by collaborators in the United States, Italy and Spain. The prospective study material was composed of cDNA or gDNA derived from T cells, B-cell-depleted T cells, or PBMCs. The dataset comprised deeply sampled blood TCRbeta repertoires from subjects exposed to, actively infected with, or recovered from COVID-19. A freely available public database, intended as a resource for researchers studying the immune response to SARS-CoV-2, is where the repertoires were released. The samples were drawn from two sources: the first 160 participants of the ongoing ImmuneRACE study, and 1,254 subjects contributed by 6 global collaborators. Nearly every sample came with metadata listing a de-identified subject ID, COVID-19 status, age in years and sex. HLA class I and class II types, where available, came from metadata supplied by the sample provider rather than from assay-based typing.

Trimming takes 4 bases off V and 4 bases off J; junction bases not matched to a gene: 7. Counted from cysteine to phenylalanine, this CDR3 has 15 amino acids. The DNA shown is the 45-base CDR3, in frame from base 1. For CDR1 and CDR2, the germline V gene lists SGHRS and YFSETQ. For this clone: The target of this receptor is not known. No per-base quality is available; no much larger clone lies one base away.

Overall results and qualifications from the work: Clinical and demographic metadata were provided uncurated, with the amount varying by source and participant.

TCRbeta CDR3 regions were amplified from genomic DNA using the immunoSEQ Assay, a bias-controlled multiplex PCR. For the original study's pipeline: The number of nucleated cells in each sample was estimated by amplification of reference gene primers within the assay. To quantify the absolute abundance of each unique TCRbeta CDR3 rearrangement, sequence reads were collapsed and filtered. For each sample, productive Simpson clonality was calculated by taking the square root of Simpson's diversity index across productive rearrangements. Drawn from immuneACCESS, this table holds only the in-frame rearrangements with V and J called that TCRdb kept. Clones are partly lost; checked studies trace under half to an unresolved V gene and leave the rest unexplained. The V and J calls and clone size were taken over from that table, and D and trimming were inferred from the DNA. The sample yields about 430,000 clones; over 75% were counted once. 1.2% to 1.5% of the sample goes to the ten largest clones.

Participants in the prospective study were enrolled through a virtual design, were aged about 18 to 90 years, and lived in roughly 26 United States geographic areas. To assign participants to cohorts, the prospective study relied on clinical history that participants themselves reported in a screening survey and a study questionnaire. Exposed participants had been in contact, within 2 weeks of entering the study, with a person who had a PCR-confirmed or clinician-diagnosed case of COVID-19. In the prospective study, whole blood, serum and a nasopharyngeal or oropharyngeal swab were collected from each participant by mobile phlebotomists. Prospective study participants could optionally give additional blood draws and questionnaires over a roughly 2-month period. Prospective study blood samples were shipped either frozen or at room temperature before DNA extraction.

The chain links TRBV5-1 with TRBJ2-7, and 11 junction bases match TRBD1. This TCR was recovered from a woman aged 18-29 years who had been exposed to COVID-19. Material: PBMCs or T cells enriched from blood (not recorded which). The CDR3 in this case is CASSPAGQGAYEQYF. The nucleotide sequence reads as follows: TGCGCCAGCAGCCCAGCCGGACAGGGGGCTTACGAGCAGTACTTC.